The entry below gives a single T cell receptor (beta chain) sequence along with its context. This specimen comes from a study of identifying expanded T cells in peripheral blood. Measured with immunoSEQ multiplex PCR; TCRdb has only the in-frame clones, and not every one. The data hold 120,000 or so clones, with more than 75% observed a single time. From germline, CDR1 is MNHNY and CDR2 SVGAGI (reference sequence). V was shortened by 10 bases and J by 0 bases, with 16 bases between the two germline ends. This CDR3 contains 16 residues. The chain employs TRBV6-6 and TRBJ2-6; D may be TRBD1 (6 bases). The clonotype was recovered from a person aged 18 to 70 in good health. The source material was blood. The CDR3 nucleotides are TGTGCCACCACGGCAGGGGTCAGCTCTGGGGCCAACGTCCTGACTTTC. This translates into CATTAGVSSGANVLTF.